A selection of T cell receptor beta chains follows, all from one sample in a study of T cell responses to AZD1222 COVID-19 vaccine. The table came from immunoSEQ multiplex PCR; TCRdb's copy has only in-frame clones and leaves some out. This table holds roughly 120,000 clones, around 90% found once. The sample consisted of peripheral blood, taken on day 0 of AZD1222 vaccination. The receptors stem from an adult in good health. CDR3s include the opening cysteine and the closing phenylalanine or tryptophan. A D gene is named only where the DNA matches it firmly. Clone size is not always given. Where it is, it says once, few, many or a class for expanded clones.

>.|TRBV6-5|.|TRBJ1-1
TGTGCCAGCAGTTACGCCGGGGGCACTGAAGCTTTCTTT
CASSYAGGTEAFF
>.|TRBV3-1/TRBV3-2|.|TRBJ1-5
TGTGCCAGCAGCCAAGATCGGGTGCGTGATCAGCCCCAGCATTTT
CASSQDRVRDQPQHF
>.|TRBV2|.|TRBJ1-6
TGTGCCAGCAGACCAGAGGATTCACCCCTCCACTTT
CASRPEDSPLHF
>.|TRBV27|TRBD1|TRBJ1-4
TGTGCCAGCACCGCCAAAGGACAGGGGGCTAATGAAAAACTGTTTTTT
CASTAKGQGANEKLFF
>.|TRBV6-5|.|TRBJ2-5
TGTGCCAGCAGCCGATACGGAGGGACCCAGTACTTC
CASSRYGGTQYF
>.|TRBV5-4|.|TRBJ1-3
TGTGCCAGCAGCTTGAATTCTGGAAACACCATATATTTT
CASSLNSGNTIYF
>.|TRBV6-2/TRBV6-3|.|TRBJ2-3
TGTGCCAGCAGTTATGGGGTGGAGAGCACAGATACGCAGTATTTT
CASSYGVESTDTQYF
>.|TRBV5-4|.|TRBJ1-1
TGTGCCAGCAGCTATACAGGGAACACTGAAGCTTTCTTT
CASSYTGNTEAFF
>.|TRBV7-9|.|TRBJ2-7
TGTGCCAGCAGCGTACTATGGGGAACATCTAGCGAGCAGTACTTC
CASSVLWGTSSEQYF
>.|TRBV19|TRBD1|TRBJ1-1
TGTGCCAGTAGTTGGGGACAGGGGAGGACTGAAGCTTTCTTT
CASSWGQGRTEAFF
>.|TRBV11-2|.|TRBJ2-7
TGTGCCAGCAGCTTTGTTCTCTCGGGGGAGCAGTACTTC
CASSFVLSGEQYF
>.|TRBV19|TRBD1|TRBJ2-2
TGTGCCATCAAACGGACAGGGAAGGGCGGGGAGCTGTTTTTT
CAIKRTGKGGELFF
>.|TRBV4-1|TRBD2|TRBJ2-7
TGCGCCAGCAGCCAAGAAAAACGACTAGCGGTCTACGAGCAGTACTTC
CASSQEKRLAVYEQYF
>.|TRBV5-1|TRBD2|TRBJ2-3
TGCGCCAGCAGCTCGGGTTTGGGGGGGATGCCCCGTGGGGGCACAGATACGCAGTATTTT
CASSSGLGGMPRGGTDTQYF
>few|TRBV6-5|.|TRBJ1-3
TGTGCCAGCAGTTTCAACCCTGGAAACACCATATATTTT
CASSFNPGNTIYF
>.|TRBV4-1|.|TRBJ1-6
TGCGCCAGCAGCCAGACGCGGGGCGCGAATTCACCCCTCCACTTT
CASSQTRGANSPLHF
>.|TRBV7-2|.|TRBJ1-1
TGTGCCAGCAGCTTAGAATCGGGGAACACTGAAGCTTTCTTT
CASSLESGNTEAFF
>.|TRBV7-9|.|TRBJ2-7
TGTGCCAGCAGCTTAGTAGTGGGCCTGGGCTACGAGCAGTACTTC
CASSLVVGLGYEQYF